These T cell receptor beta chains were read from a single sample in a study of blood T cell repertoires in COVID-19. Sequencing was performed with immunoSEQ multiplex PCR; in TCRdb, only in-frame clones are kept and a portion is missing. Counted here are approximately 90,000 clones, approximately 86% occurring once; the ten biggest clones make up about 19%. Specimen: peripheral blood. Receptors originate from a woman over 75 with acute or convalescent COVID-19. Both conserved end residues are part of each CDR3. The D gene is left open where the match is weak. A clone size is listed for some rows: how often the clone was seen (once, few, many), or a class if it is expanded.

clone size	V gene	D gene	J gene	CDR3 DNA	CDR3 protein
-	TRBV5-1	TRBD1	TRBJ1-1	TGCGCCAGCAGCACAAAGGAACAGGGGACTCTTACTGACACTGAAGCTTTCTTT	CASSTKEQGTLTDTEAFF
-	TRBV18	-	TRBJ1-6	TGTGCCAGCTCCCCTACAGTTGGTGGTTCACCCCTCCACTTT	CASSPTVGGSPLHF
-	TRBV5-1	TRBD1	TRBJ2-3	TGCGCCAGCAGCCTCGACAGGGGCGACACAGATACGCAGTATTTT	CASSLDRGDTDTQYF
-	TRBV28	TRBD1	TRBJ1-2	TGTGCCAGCAGTCCACAGGGGTTCTATGGCTACACCTTC	CASSPQGFYGYTF
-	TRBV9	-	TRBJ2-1	TGTGCCAGCAGCGTAGGTAGCTTGGTAGAAAAGCAGTTCTTC	CASSVGSLVEKQFF
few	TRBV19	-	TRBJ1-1	TGTGCCAGTAGTCCGACCGGGACAAGACCCAAGAACACTGAAGCTTTCTTT	CASSPTGTRPKNTEAFF
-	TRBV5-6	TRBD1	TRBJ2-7	TGTGCCAGCAGCTTGCTAGGGACAGGGGGTAGGTACGAGCAGTACTTC	CASSLLGTGGRYEQYF
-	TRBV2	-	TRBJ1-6	TGTGCCAGCACAACCCGGGGGGAATATAATTCACCCCTCCACTTT	CASTTRGEYNSPLHF
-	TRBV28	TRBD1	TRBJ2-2	TGTGCCAGCAGTTTGGGGGACAGGGACACCGGGGAGCTGTTTTTT	CASSLGDRDTGELFF
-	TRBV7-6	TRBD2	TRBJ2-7	TGTGCCAGCAGCCGCGGGGGGGCATCCTACGAGCAGTACTTC	CASSRGGASYEQYF
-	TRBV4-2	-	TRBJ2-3	TGTGCCAGCAGCCAAGGGTCGAGAGATACGCAGTATTTT	CASSQGSRDTQYF
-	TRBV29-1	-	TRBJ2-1	TGCAGCGTTGAGGGGGGGGCCTATGAGCAGTTCTTC	CSVEGGAYEQFF
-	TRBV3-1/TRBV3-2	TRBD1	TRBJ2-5	TGTGCCAGCGGAGGACAGGCGGTTGAGACCCAGTACTTC	CASGGQAVETQYF
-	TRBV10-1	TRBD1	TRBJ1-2	TGCGCCAGCAGTCCGTTTACAGGGGGCGTTAGTAATGGCTACACCTTC	CASSPFTGGVSNGYTF
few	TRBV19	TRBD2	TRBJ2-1	TGTGCCAGTAGTATTATAGCGGGGATCAATGAGCAGTTCTTC	CASSIIAGINEQFF
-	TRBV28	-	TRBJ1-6	TGTGCCAGCAGTTCCCGGAAGGGGGCCTATAATTCACCCCTCCACTTT	CASSSRKGAYNSPLHF
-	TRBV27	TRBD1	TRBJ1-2	TGTGCCAGCAGTCCAACCCAACAGGGGCTAGGCGGCTACACCTTC	CASSPTQQGLGGYTF
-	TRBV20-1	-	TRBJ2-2	TGCAGTGCTAGTTTTTCAGGGCGGACCGGGGAGCTGTTTTTT	CSASFSGRTGELFF
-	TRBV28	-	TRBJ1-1	TGTGCCAGCAGTTTAGGGGGCGTGGGTGAAGCTTTCTTT	CASSLGGVGEAFF
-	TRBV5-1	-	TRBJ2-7	TGCGCCAGCAGCTTAGGAGGACTAAGCTCCTACGAGCAGTACTTC	CASSLGGLSSYEQYF
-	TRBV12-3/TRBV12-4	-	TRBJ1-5	TGTGCCAGCAAGAAAGCTGGCAATCAGCCCCAGCATTTT	CASKKAGNQPQHF
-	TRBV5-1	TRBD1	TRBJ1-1	TGCGCCAGCAGCGAGACAGGGCTCACTGAAGCTTTCTTT	CASSETGLTEAFF
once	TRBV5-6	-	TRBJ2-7	TGTGCCAGCAGCAACGTCCAGCGAGAGCAGTACTTC	CASSNVQREQYF
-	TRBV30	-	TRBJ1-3	TGTGCCCTCGAGGGCAGGGGAAGGGACACCATATATTTT	CALEGRGRDTIYF
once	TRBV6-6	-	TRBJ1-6	TGTGCCAGCAGTTACTCAGGGGAGGATAATTCACCCCTCCACTTT	CASSYSGEDNSPLHF
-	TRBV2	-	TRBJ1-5	TGTGCCAGCAGTGAGAGGGACTATAGCAATCAGCCCCAGCATTTT	CASSERDYSNQPQHF
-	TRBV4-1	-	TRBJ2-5	TGCGCCAGCAGCCAAGATCCGGCGGCAGGGGTTGAGACCCAGTACTTC	CASSQDPAAGVETQYF
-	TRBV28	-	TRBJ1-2	TGTGCCAGCAGACGGACCCGGGGCTATGGCTACACCTTC	CASRRTRGYGYTF
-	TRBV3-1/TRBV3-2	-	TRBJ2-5	TGTGCCAGCAGCCAAGACCAGGACAAGGCCGGCCAGTACTTC	CASSQDQDKAGQYF
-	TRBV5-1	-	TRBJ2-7	TGCGCCAGCAGCTTGGACGGTTACTACGAGCAGTACTTC	CASSLDGYYEQYF
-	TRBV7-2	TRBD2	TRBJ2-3	TGTGCCAGCAGCCGTCTAGCGGGGGGGCGCACAGATACGCAGTATTTT	CASSRLAGGRTDTQYF
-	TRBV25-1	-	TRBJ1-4	TGTGCCAGCAGCGAAACCTTAACAGGCCCAACTAATGAAAAACTGTTTTTT	CASSETLTGPTNEKLFF
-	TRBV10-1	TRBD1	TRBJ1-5	TGCGCCAGCAGTGAGCCAGGACAGGGTCGCAATCAGCCCCAGCATTTT	CASSEPGQGRNQPQHF
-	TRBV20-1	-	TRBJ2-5	TGCAGTGCTAGGAGGGAGACCCAGTACTTC	CSARRETQYF
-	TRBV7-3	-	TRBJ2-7	TGTGCCAGCAGCCCCCAGCCCACCAGACTCAGGGCGGAAATTAACTACGAGCAGTACTTC	CASSPQPTRLRAEINYEQYF
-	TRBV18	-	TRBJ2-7	TGTGCCAGCTCACCAAACGGGGGACCCTACGAGCAGTACTTC	CASSPNGGPYEQYF
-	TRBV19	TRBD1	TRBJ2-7	TGTGCCAGTAGTATGGGGACAGGGGCCTACGAGCAGTACTTC	CASSMGTGAYEQYF
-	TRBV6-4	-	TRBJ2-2	TGTGCCAGCAGCGGGGACTACACCGGGGAGCTGTTTTTT	CASSGDYTGELFF
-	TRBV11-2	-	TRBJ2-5	TGTGCCAGCAGCTTAGGTCCAGGGGCAGAGACCCAGTACTTC	CASSLGPGAETQYF
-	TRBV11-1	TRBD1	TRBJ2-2	TGTGCCAGCAGCCCACAGGGGACCGGGGAGCTGTTTTTT	CASSPQGTGELFF
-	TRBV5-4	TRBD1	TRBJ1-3	TGTGCCAGCAGCAGGGACAGGGGGACTGGAAACACCATATATTTT	CASSRDRGTGNTIYF
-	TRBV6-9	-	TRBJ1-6	TGTGCCAGCAGTTACCCTAACACGCGACAGGATGGGGGAAGCCATAATTCACCCCTCCACTTT	CASSYPNTRQDGGSHNSPLHF